This TCR beta chain came from a study of human T cells and chemical hapten exposure. Time point: patch test 1, 2 weeks after DPC sensitization. Regarding treatment: therapeutic diphenylcyclopropenone sensitization with weekly scalp DPC. Germline CDR1 SGHTS, CDR2 YDEGEE. V gave up 1 base and J gave up 4 bases; unmatched junction bases: 4. The CDR3 contains 14 residues. Study conclusions and caveats: The formation of large CDR3 similarity clusters by expanded TCRs significantly exceeded that of controls.

What the library attached to individual cDNA molecules were unique molecular identifiers. MiXCR, applied by TCRdb to the RACE reads, yields one record per CDR3 protein. The sample consists of around 120,000 distinct CDR3 sequences, roughly an eighth of them appearing once. This clonotype was seen a handful of times. Its antigen is unidentified. Sample: whole blood, taken in connection with sensitization to the hapten diphenylcyclopropenone (DPC). The chain combines TRBV5-8 with TRBJ1-2; 7 bases line up with TRBD1. The sequence derives from a man between 18 and 35 years old with alopecia areata. Some clones in this sample may be carry-over from other donors' samples. CDR3 amino acids: CASSLRGGGYGYTF. The CDR3, as DNA: TGTGCCAGCAGCTTGCGAGGGGGCGGCTATGGCTACACCTTC.